The clone carrying this TCR beta chain was seen a few times. The antigen remains undetermined. The record originates from a study of T cell repertoires in cytomegalovirus infection. Across the whole study: From public TCR beta signatures came an indication of both CMV infection and matching HLA type. Study-wide points: HLA-C-restricted CMV-specific TCR beta clonotypes were dominant in the ex vivo response.

Via MiXCR, TCRdb re-called the reads, giving one row per CDR3 protein. The sample carries approximately 200,000 distinct CDR3 sequences, 28% recorded once. CDR3 length: 9 amino acids. Deletions cut 9 bases from V and 4 bases from J, with 2 bases between. Germline CDR1 reads ENHRY; CDR2 reads SYGVKD. Material for sequencing was PBMCs. The chain links TRBV10-3 to TRBJ2-3; no clear D gene. This clonotype originated in a human donor in good health (CMV status not recorded). Some clones in this sample may be carry-over from other donors' samples. This chain's CDR3 is CAMADTQYF. Here the CDR3 DNA reads TGTGCCATGGCAGATACGCAGTATTTT.